These 20 T cell receptor beta chains share one sample of origin, sequenced in a study of T-cell reconstitution after alpha-beta-depleted transplantation in children. Preparing the TCRbeta library involved the use of unique molecular identifiers. TCRdb re-derived calls from the PCR reads in MiXCR, one entry per CDR3 protein. The top ten hold around 0.8% of the sample, which has hundreds of thousands of distinct CDR3 sequences, under 15% seen once. The sample here was PBMCs, taken before TCRalphabeta/CD19-depleted stem cell transplant. The receptors were sampled from a girl aged 2 to 9 with congenital amegakaryocytic thrombocytopenia, due to receive a stem cell transplant.

This clonotype was recorded many times. The chain joins TRBV4-1 to TRBJ2-1; 11 bases align to TRBD1. There are 14 residues in the CDR3. Trimming took 8 bases from V and 9 from J; bases not matched to a gene: 9. The germline gives CDR1 MGHRA, CDR2 YSYEKL. CDR3 in DNA: TGCGCCAGCGGCCGGGACAGGGGGTTTGCTGAGCAGTTCTTC. Protein: CASGRDRGFAEQFF.

In this sample, this clonotype turned up a few times. This rearrangement joins TRBV18 to TRBJ2-1; D might be TRBD1 (5 bases). Germline loops: CDR1 KGHSH, CDR2 LQKENI. V gave up 2 bases and J gave up 5 bases, with 7 bases separating them. The CDR3 loop spans 13 amino acids. The CDR3 region has the DNA TGTGCCAGCTCACCAAACAGGAACAATGAGCAGTTCTTC. Its protein is CASSPNRNNEQFF.

Ten or more counts support this clonotype. The rearrangement links TRBV20-1 to TRBJ2-7; the D is unclear. The CDR3 totals 13 residues. Germline-derived CDR1 and CDR2 are DFQATT and SNEGSKA (reference sequence). Trimming removed 2 bases at V and 2 bases at J, with 10 bases between. The CDR3 DNA follows: TGCAGTGCTAGAAGGGCGGTACCCTACGAGCAGTACTTC. This encodes CSARRAVPYEQYF.

This clonotype was recorded at least ten times. The rearrangement joins TRBV7-9 to TRBJ1-1, with 9 positions matching TRBD1. CDR3 size: 14 residues. Germline V gives CDR1 SEHNR, CDR2 FQNEAQ (reference sequence). Trimming cost V 4 bases and J 6 bases; bases outside gene matches: 6. CDR3 sequence: CASSYGQGTSEAFF. DNA for the CDR3: TGTGCCAGCAGCTATGGACAGGGGACATCTGAAGCTTTCTTT.

This clonotype has ten or more counts. The chain joins TRBV6-5 to TRBJ2-7; 7 nucleotides line up with TRBD2. J was trimmed by 2 bases and V by 0 bases; bases with no gene match: 13. CDR3 size: 18 residues. Per the germline V gene, CDR1 is MNHEY and CDR2 is SVGAGI. The CDR3 sequence is CASSYSGGRQFWAYEQYF. Written as DNA, the CDR3 is TGTGCCAGCAGTTACTCGGGCGGGAGACAGTTTTGGGCCTACGAGCAGTACTTC.

This clonotype was seen ten or more times. The chain combines TRBV20-1 with TRBJ2-1; 13 nucleotides line up with TRBD2. This CDR3 region has 14 residues. Germline lookup yields CDR1 DFQATT and CDR2 SNEGSKA (reference sequence). CDR3 DNA: TGCAGCTTACTAGCGGGAGGGTTTTGGAATGAGCAGTTCTTC. Translating gives CSLLAGGFWNEQFF.

The J gene is TRBJ2-1, the V gene TRBV14, with 7 bases fitting TRBD2. With 4 bases clipped from V and 9 bases from J, the junction kept 9 bases outside the gene matches. Germline loops: CDR1 SGHDN, CDR2 FVKESK. The CDR3 covers 14 residues. The CDR3 region is CASSPGTGGGEQFF. For the CDR3, the DNA is TGTGCCAGCAGCCCCGGGACCGGCGGGGGTGAGCAGTTCTTC.

The rearrangement links TRBV11-2 to TRBJ2-3; tentatively, D is TRBD2 (5 bases). This CDR3 is 16 amino acids long. V was shortened by 5 bases and J by 1 base, with 16 bases between the two germline ends. Germline V gene sequence: CDR1 SGHAT, CDR2 FQNNGV. CDR3 amino acids: CASSPMTTAGTDTQYF. DNA for the CDR3: TGTGCCAGCAGCCCAATGACAACAGCGGGCACAGATACGCAGTATTTT.

This clonotype showed up just a few times. The chain combines TRBV5-1 with TRBJ2-7; possible D gene TRBD2, 5 bases. This CDR3 contains 15 residues. Between the trimmed V and J ends, which lost 5 bases and 4 bases, there was a span of 19 bases. Germline values: CDR1 SGHRS, CDR2 YFSETQ. The CDR3 DNA reads as TGCGCCAGCAGTTCCCAAGCGGCCCAGGTGTACGAGCAGTACTTC. This encodes CASSSQAAQVYEQYF.

There are a few counts of this clonotype. The chain employs TRBV7-9 and TRBJ2-1; weak D call: TRBD2 (5 bases). Deletions cut 6 bases from V and 5 bases from J, with 14 bases between. CDR3 length equals 14 residues. The germline CDR1 and CDR2 sequences are SEHNR and FQNEAQ (reference sequence). CDR3 region: CASRPPTGNNEQFF. The CDR3 DNA reads as TGTGCCAGCAGACCCCCGACCGGGAACAATGAGCAGTTCTTC.

This clonotype was seen only a few times. The J gene is TRBJ2-7, the V gene TRBV5-6; TRBD1 might be the D (6 bases). Per the germline V gene, CDR1 is SGHDT and CDR2 is YYEEEE. Trimming removed 6 bases from V and 3 bases from J, with 16 bases in between. The CDR3 loop spans 14 amino acids. The chain's CDR3 is CASNRLGTLYEQYF. In DNA, the CDR3 is TGTGCCAGCAACCGCCTGGGGACACTCTACGAGCAGTACTTC. Full variable domain (rest looked up from reference TRBV5-6 and TRBJ2-7): DAGVTQSPTHLIKTRGQQVTLRCSPKSGHDTVSWYQQALGQGPQFIFQYYEEEERQRGNFPDRFSGHQFPNYSSELNVNALLLGDSALYLCASNRLGTLYEQYFGPGTRLTVT.

The chain is built from TRBV5-1 and TRBJ2-7, with D possibly TRBD2 on 6 matching bases. The CDR3 is 14 residues long. The V and J ends lost 4 bases and 3 bases respectively, with 14 bases between them. Germline CDR1 is SGHRS and CDR2 is YFSETQ. CDR3 coding DNA: TGCGCCAGCAGCCCGATGGCGGGAAGCTACGAGCAGTACTTC. Its translation: CASSPMAGSYEQYF.

In its sample, this clonotype was seen a few times. Here the CDR3 reads CATSDRSGRIDTQYF. The CDR3 DNA is TGTGCCACCAGTGACCGTAGCGGGAGAATAGATACGCAGTATTTT. V usage is TRBV24-1 and J usage is TRBJ2-3, with 9 nucleotides matching TRBD2. Germline loops: CDR1 KGHDR, CDR2 SFDVKD. V lost 4 bases, J lost 5 bases, and 6 bases stayed unmatched. The CDR3 spans 15 residues.

The chain employs TRBV4-1 and TRBJ1-5; D possibly corresponds to TRBD1 (5 bases). The germline CDR1 and CDR2 sequences are MGHRA and YSYEKL. CDR3 length: 15 residues. Deletions cut 1 base from V and 2 bases from J, with 9 bases between. CDR3 sequence: CASSQGWDGNQPQHF. The CDR3, as DNA: TGCGCCAGCAGCCAAGGATGGGACGGCAATCAGCCCCAGCATTTT.

This clonotype has a handful of counts. The chain has TRBV30 and TRBJ2-3; TRBD2 agrees at 11 bases. Germline V CDR1 and CDR2: GTSNPN, SVGIG (reference sequence). This CDR3 region has 12 residues. J lost 6 bases, V lost 4 bases, and 0 bases had no gene match. This CDR3 reads CAWTSGGDTQYF. As DNA, the CDR3 is TGTGCCTGGACTAGCGGGGGGGATACGCAGTATTTT.

The rearrangement uses TRBV29-1 and TRBJ2-5; 7 positions match TRBD1. This CDR3 region has 14 residues. Germline-derived CDR1 and CDR2 are SQVTM and ANQGSEA. With 7 bases clipped from V and 5 bases from J, the junction kept 13 bases outside the gene matches. The CDR3 sequence is CSAVYRGGLETQYF. DNA of the CDR3: TGCAGCGCTGTTTACCGAGGGGGCTTGGAGACCCAGTACTTC.

Many counts were recorded for this clonotype. The CDR3 DNA reads as TGCGCCAGCAGCTTCGGTGATCAAGAGACCCAGTACTTC. Translating gives CASSFGDQETQYF. V usage is TRBV5-1 and J usage is TRBJ2-5; no firm D call. The CDR3 length is 13 residues. Germline V gene sequence: CDR1 SGHRS, CDR2 YFSETQ. The V and J ends lost 2 bases and 2 bases respectively, with 7 bases between them.

The chain carries TRBV5-1 and TRBJ2-1; 12 nucleotides match TRBD1. The J segment lost 6 bases and the V segment lost 1 base, leaving 2 bases of the junction unmatched. Germline V lookup: CDR1 SGHRS, CDR2 YFSETQ. The CDR3 consists of 15 residues. Written as DNA, the CDR3 is TGCGCCAGCAGCTTGAGGGACAGGGGGCTCAATGAGCAGTTCTTC. It encodes CASSLRDRGLNEQFF. Together with reference TRBV5-1 and TRBJ2-1, the CDR3 gives the full variable domain: KAGVTQTPRYLIKTRGQQVTLSCSPISGHRSVSWYQQTPGQGLQFLFEYFSETQRNKGNFPGRFSGRQFSNSRSEMNVSTLELGDSALYLCASSLRDRGLNEQFFGPGTRLTVL.

J is TRBJ2-1 and V is TRBV5-5; 7 bases fit TRBD2. The germline CDR1 and CDR2 sequences are SGHKS and YYEKEE (reference sequence). The CDR3 runs to 15 residues. The ends lost 0 bases at V and 8 bases at J; junction bases unmatched: 8. The CDR3 region is CASSLVGGGPYEQFF. The CDR3 DNA sequence: TGTGCCAGCAGCTTGGTGGGCGGGGGACCCTATGAGCAGTTCTTC.

The chain joins TRBV21-1 to TRBJ2-3; TRBD2 is the table's D call, not checked against the DNA. TRBV21-1 is marked as a pseudogene. The CDR3 has 17 residues. The CDR3 protein is CANPGTSGRGKTDTQYF. The DNA for the CDR3 is TGTGCCAACCCCGGGACTAGCGGGAGAGGTAAAACAGATACGCAGTATTTT.